This T cell receptor beta chain comes out of a study of shared clonotypes between healthy human individuals (dated by TCRdb to about 2020). Background for the entire study: The cohort comprised two women and a few men aged 18 to 49 years. For each donor, CD4 naive and CD4 memory were each given three plates, CD8 naive was given two plates, and CD8 memory was given one plate. To estimate repertoire size and how much clonotype sharing occurs between individuals, the study deeply sequenced the blood TCR repertoires of several healthy adults. To increase sequencing depth and limit assay-specific biases, TCR repertoire library preparation and sequencing were carried out by different laboratories using diverse techniques. Per donor, leukapheresis produced somewhere between about 0.9 and 9.5 billion PBMCs. Broader findings and caveats from the paper: The small number of donors limited the genetic and exposure-history diversity represented. Compared with non-shared clonotypes, the clonotypes found in all four sorted-subset donors had higher generation probabilities. Sampling was restricted to blood, and TCR repertoires in tissues likely differ from the TCR repertoires found in blood. Incomplete sequencing was indicated by rarefaction of sorted-subset datasets, despite the large sequencing depth. Naive subsets generally had larger estimated clonotype richness than memory subsets did. Pairwise subsampling indicated that sequencing depth was expected to affect the degree of clonotype sharing among donors. When a handful of donors were compared, the shared fraction of clonotypes was around 5% for naive CD4, around 4% for naive CD8, 2% to 2.5% for memory CD4, and less than 0.45% for memory CD8.

As regards this clone: Its recognized antigen is unknown. No base-level quality is on record; no much larger clone is a single base apart.

For this chain, trimming is 0 bases at the V end and 6 bases at the J end, and the number of junction bases without a gene match is 2. Via the germline V gene, CDR1 is LGHNA and CDR2 YSLEER. The CDR3 has 15 amino acids, counting the end cysteine and phenylalanine. Here the CDR3 DNA is all that survives: 45 bases in frame from base 1. TCR CDR3 regions were amplified from genomic DNA by multiplex PCR using the deep immunoSEQ assay. Extracted genomic DNA from each cell subset was spread evenly across all wells of several immunoSEQ 96-well plates, with each plate serving as a replicate. For sorted subsets, each replicate PCR was loaded with approximately 0.2 ug genomic DNA, equivalent to about 30,000 T cell genomes. The purified libraries were quantified using a Qubit 3.0 fluorometer, sized with a Bioanalyzer 2100, and then quantified again using the KAPA Library Quantification kit. Each immunoSEQ 96-well plate was sequenced on its own single-read 150-cycle Illumina NextSeq 550 flow cell. From the authors' description of their analysis: The immunoSEQ output contained only junctional sequences without quality scores, so filtering could not match that applied to full-length reads. Sequences were annotated with PyIR, a Python wrapper for IgBLAST v1.9, using IMGT germline references to assign V/J genes and CDR3. Reads with weak V/J assignments (E-value above 1e-6), missing CDR3, stop codons, out-of-frame junctions, or ambiguous translated residues were removed. V3J clonotypes were defined as sequences sharing an identical inferred V gene, J gene, and CDR3 amino acid sequence. Percentage overlap between repertoires was computed as shared unique clonotypes divided by the size of the smaller repertoire. Three approaches were used to assess repertoire richness: RTK rarefaction, the Chao1 estimator, and Recon v2.1 estimates of unobserved clonotypes. Generation probabilities for all TCRbeta clonotypes obtained by the gDNA method from a few donors were computed using OLGA. TCRdb mirrors the immuneACCESS table, restricted to in-frame sequences. Some clones are absent from its copies; in checked studies, under half trace to an unresolved V gene, and the reason for the others is unknown. V, J and clone size are those of that table, while D and trimming were read from the DNA. The sample table records under 2,000,000 clones; approximately 94% of these occur just once. The ten largest clones capture 1% to 1.5% of the sample.

For the CD8 naive samples, CD45RO-negative cells were positively selected for CCR7, yielding a CD45RA+CCR7+ population from which TemRA cells were excluded. The donors were healthy, HIV-negative adults with no recently reported acute infections or vaccinations. Only Caucasian adults living in Nashville, Tennessee, USA were represented among the donors. Blood was obtained by leukapheresis, after which PBMCs were separated by Ficoll-Histopaque density gradient centrifugation and cryopreserved in liquid nitrogen vapor phase. Analytical flow cytometry was used to check the purity and quantity of each magnetically sorted T cell population. From each sorted fraction, genomic DNA was isolated and quantified by UV absorbance on a Nanodrop 2000c.

Specimen: naive CD8+ T cells sorted from blood. The cell subset or site label here, explained by the study, means: CD45RA+CCR7+. This chain joins TRBV4-3 to TRBJ2-1; 10 middle bases align to TRBD2. The receptor was isolated from a man younger than 30 in good health. The DNA is as follows: TGCGCCAGCAGCCAAGAGAGGACTAGCGGCAATGAGCAGTTCTTC. This encodes CASSQERTSGNEQFF.